A selection of T cell receptor beta chains follows, all from one sample in a study of blood T cell repertoires in COVID-19. Measured with immunoSEQ multiplex PCR; TCRdb has only the in-frame clones, and not every one. Among over 200,000 clones listed, just over 85% were seen once. Sequenced: peripheral blood. The receptors here all came from a man aged 50-60 years with COVID-19, enrolled during active disease. The CDR3 runs from the conserved cysteine through the conserved F or W. A D gene is named only where the DNA matches it firmly. Rows may omit the clone size; those that give it use once, few, many or a size class.

V: TRBV29-1; size: many; D: NA; J: TRBJ2-2; CDR3: CSVRPAAGELFF; DNA: TGCAGCGTCCGGCCAGCGGCCGGGGAGCTGTTTTTT
V: TRBV2; size: NA; D: TRBD1; J: TRBJ1-3; CDR3: CASSEEGATGNTIYF; DNA: TGTGCCAGCAGTGAAGAGGGGGCCACTGGAAACACCATATATTTT
V: TRBV30; size: few; D: NA; J: TRBJ1-1; CDR3: CAWSFRGALSTEAFF; DNA: TGTGCCTGGAGTTTTCGGGGGGCGCTTTCCACTGAAGCTTTCTTT
V: TRBV6-5; size: NA; D: NA; J: TRBJ1-3; CDR3: CARKQSSGNTIYF; DNA: TGTGCCAGGAAACAGAGCTCTGGAAACACCATATATTTT
V: TRBV27; size: NA; D: TRBD1; J: TRBJ1-6; CDR3: CASRAGQFGSPLHF; DNA: TGTGCCAGCAGGGCGGGACAGTTTGGTTCACCCCTCCACTTT
V: TRBV4-1; size: NA; D: TRBD1; J: TRBJ1-4; CDR3: CASSQAGTGYEKLFF; DNA: TGCGCCAGCAGCCAAGCCGGGACAGGGTATGAAAAACTGTTTTTT
V: TRBV7-9; size: NA; D: TRBD1; J: TRBJ1-2; CDR3: CASSLAGQGAYGYTF; DNA: TGTGCCAGCAGCTTAGCGGGACAGGGGGCCTATGGCTACACCTTC
V: TRBV6-5; size: NA; D: TRBD1; J: TRBJ2-3; CDR3: CASSYNGDRVPDTQYF; DNA: TGTGCCAGCAGTTACAATGGGGACAGGGTCCCAGATACGCAGTATTTT
V: TRBV6-5; size: NA; D: NA; J: TRBJ1-6; CDR3: CASSYSDSLNNSPLHF; DNA: TGTGCCAGCAGTTACTCGGACAGCCTTAATAATTCACCCCTCCACTTT
V: TRBV21-1; size: once; D: NA; J: TRBJ1-5; CDR3: CASSPPGHIQPQHF; DNA: TGTGCCAGCAGCCCTCCTGGACATATACAGCCCCAGCATTTT
V: TRBV5-5; size: NA; D: TRBD1; J: TRBJ1-1; CDR3: CASSFGQGVTEAFF; DNA: TGTGCCAGCAGCTTCGGACAGGGAGTCACTGAAGCTTTCTTT
V: TRBV11-2; size: once; D: TRBD1; J: TRBJ1-4; CDR3: CASSLEQGWTNEKLFF; DNA: TGTGCCAGCAGCTTGGAACAGGGGTGGACTAATGAAAAACTGTTTTTT
V: TRBV24-1; size: NA; D: TRBD1; J: TRBJ2-1; CDR3: CATSGGQGKNEQFF; DNA: TGTGCCACCAGTGGTGGACAGGGGAAAAATGAGCAGTTCTTC
V: TRBV15; size: NA; D: TRBD2; J: TRBJ2-4; CDR3: CATSRAPTSGVYF; DNA: TGTGCCACCAGCAGAGCACCGACTAGCGGGGTCTACTTC
V: TRBV15; size: NA; D: TRBD2; J: TRBJ2-7; CDR3: CATSNPTTGGGYEQYF; DNA: TGTGCCACCAGCAACCCCACCACGGGAGGAGGGTACGAGCAGTACTTC
V: TRBV6-1; size: many; D: TRBD2; J: TRBJ2-5; CDR3: CASSDAGRGAGETQYF; DNA: TGTGCCAGCAGTGACGCGGGGCGGGGGGCTGGGGAGACCCAGTACTTC
V: TRBV2; size: NA; D: TRBD1; J: TRBJ2-5; CDR3: CASSEAKNDREYQETQYF; DNA: TGTGCCAGCAGTGAAGCAAAGAACGACAGGGAATACCAAGAGACCCAGTACTTC
V: TRBV9; size: NA; D: NA; J: TRBJ1-1; CDR3: CASSLMTANTEAFF; DNA: TGTGCCAGCAGCTTAATGACTGCGAACACTGAAGCTTTCTTT
V: TRBV3-1/TRBV3-2; size: NA; D: NA; J: TRBJ2-6; CDR3: CASSQDLLSGANVLTF; DNA: TGTGCCAGCAGCCAAGACCTACTATCTGGGGCCAACGTCCTGACTTTC
V: TRBV5-6; size: NA; D: TRBD2; J: TRBJ2-3; CDR3: CASSLVSSGVPSTDTQYF; DNA: TGTGCCAGCAGCTTGGTGTCTAGCGGGGTCCCTAGCACAGATACGCAGTATTTT
V: TRBV28; size: NA; D: NA; J: TRBJ2-6; CDR3: CASLHSGANVLTF; DNA: TGTGCCAGCTTACACTCTGGGGCCAACGTCCTGACTTTC
V: TRBV15; size: NA; D: NA; J: TRBJ2-4; CDR3: CATSRDLDRNIQYF; DNA: TGTGCCACCAGCAGAGATCTGGACAGAAACATTCAGTACTTC
V: TRBV7-6; size: NA; D: NA; J: TRBJ2-5; CDR3: CASSLALGAETQYF; DNA: TGTGCCAGCAGCTTAGCGCTAGGAGCGGAGACCCAGTACTTC
V: TRBV7-6; size: NA; D: NA; J: TRBJ1-5; CDR3: CASSLGVGLQGSNQPQHF; DNA: TGTGCCAGCAGCTTAGGGGTGGGGCTACAGGGAAGCAATCAGCCCCAGCATTTT
V: TRBV19; size: NA; D: TRBD2; J: TRBJ2-3; CDR3: CASKPSGGTDTQYF; DNA: TGTGCCAGTAAGCCTAGCGGGGGCACAGATACGCAGTATTTT
V: TRBV7-9; size: few; D: TRBD1; J: TRBJ1-2; CDR3: CASSLDLTGRPGYTF; DNA: TGTGCCAGCAGCTTAGATCTGACAGGGCGGCCTGGCTACACCTTC
V: TRBV10-3; size: few; D: NA; J: TRBJ1-3; CDR3: CATREVTGNTIYF; DNA: TGTGCCACCAGGGAGGTCACTGGAAACACCATATATTTT
V: TRBV21-1; size: NA; D: NA; J: TRBJ1-4; CDR3: CASSKVSGAAKLFF; DNA: TGTGCCAGCAGCAAAGTGTCAGGGGCCGCCAAACTGTTTTTT
V: TRBV5-1; size: NA; D: NA; J: TRBJ2-3; CDR3: CASSLSGEGTDTQYF; DNA: TGCGCCAGCAGCTTGTCAGGGGAGGGGACAGATACGCAGTATTTT
V: TRBV18; size: NA; D: NA; J: TRBJ2-5; CDR3: CASSLQSETQYF; DNA: TGTGCCAGCTCACTCCAGTCGGAGACCCAGTACTTC
V: TRBV7-9; size: NA; D: NA; J: TRBJ1-2; CDR3: CASSRLGRGGYTF; DNA: TGTGCCAGCAGCCGTCTCGGTCGAGGAGGCTACACCTTC
V: TRBV12-5; size: NA; D: TRBD1; J: TRBJ1-1; CDR3: CASGLGQGRAFF; DNA: TGTGCTAGTGGTTTGGGACAGGGAAGAGCTTTCTTT
V: TRBV18; size: NA; D: TRBD1; J: TRBJ1-2; CDR3: CASSPRQGARDGYTF; DNA: TGTGCCAGCTCACCACGGCAGGGGGCAAGGGATGGCTACACCTTC
V: TRBV19; size: NA; D: NA; J: TRBJ1-5; CDR3: CASSGTISNQPQHF; DNA: TGTGCCAGTAGTGGGACTATTAGCAATCAGCCCCAGCATTTT
V: TRBV5-1; size: NA; D: TRBD1; J: TRBJ2-5; CDR3: CASSLGTAQETQYF; DNA: TGCGCCAGCAGCCTCGGGACAGCTCAAGAGACCCAGTACTTC
V: TRBV2; size: NA; D: NA; J: TRBJ1-5; CDR3: CASSEAGGNQPQHF; DNA: TGTGCCAGCAGTGAAGCAGGAGGCAATCAGCCCCAGCATTTT
V: TRBV6-5; size: NA; D: TRBD1; J: TRBJ1-1; CDR3: CASSSGTDSNTEAFF; DNA: TGTGCCAGCAGTTCCGGGACAGATTCGAACACTGAAGCTTTCTTT
V: TRBV6-5; size: NA; D: TRBD2; J: TRBJ2-1; CDR3: CASSSGLAASYNEQFF; DNA: TGTGCCAGCAGTTCTGGACTAGCGGCCTCCTACAATGAGCAGTTCTTC
V: TRBV2; size: NA; D: NA; J: TRBJ1-4; CDR3: CASKKGDGLNEKLFF; DNA: TGTGCCAGCAAAAAGGGGGACGGCTTAAATGAAAAACTGTTTTTT